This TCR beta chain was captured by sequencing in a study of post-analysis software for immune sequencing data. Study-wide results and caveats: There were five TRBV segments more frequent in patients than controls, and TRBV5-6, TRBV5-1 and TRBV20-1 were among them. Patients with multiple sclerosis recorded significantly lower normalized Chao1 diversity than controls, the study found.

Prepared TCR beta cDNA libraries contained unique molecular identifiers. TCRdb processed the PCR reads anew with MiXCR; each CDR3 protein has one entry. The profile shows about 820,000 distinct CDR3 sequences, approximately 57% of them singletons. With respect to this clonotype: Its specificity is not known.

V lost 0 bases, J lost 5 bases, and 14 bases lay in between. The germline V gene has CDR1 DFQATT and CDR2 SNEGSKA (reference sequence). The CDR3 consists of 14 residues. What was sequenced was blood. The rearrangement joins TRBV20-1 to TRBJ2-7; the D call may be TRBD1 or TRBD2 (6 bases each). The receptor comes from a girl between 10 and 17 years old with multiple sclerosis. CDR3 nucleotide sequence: TGCAGTGCTAGAGAGTCGGGGGCCGGTGACGAGCAGTACTTC. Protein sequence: CSARESGAGDEQYF.